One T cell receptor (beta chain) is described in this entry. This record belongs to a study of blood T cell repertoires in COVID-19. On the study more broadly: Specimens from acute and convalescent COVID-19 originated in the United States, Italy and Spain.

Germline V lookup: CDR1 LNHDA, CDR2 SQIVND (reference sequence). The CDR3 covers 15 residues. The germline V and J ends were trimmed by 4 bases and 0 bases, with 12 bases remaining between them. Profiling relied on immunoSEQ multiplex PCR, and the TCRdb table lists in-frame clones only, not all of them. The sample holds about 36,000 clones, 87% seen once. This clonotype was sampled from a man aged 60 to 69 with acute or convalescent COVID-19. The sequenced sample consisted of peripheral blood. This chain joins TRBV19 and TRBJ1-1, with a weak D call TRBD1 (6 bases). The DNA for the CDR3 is TGTGCCAGTAGTAGCAGGGGCGCAATGAACACTGAAGCTTTCTTT. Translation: CASSSRGAMNTEAFF.